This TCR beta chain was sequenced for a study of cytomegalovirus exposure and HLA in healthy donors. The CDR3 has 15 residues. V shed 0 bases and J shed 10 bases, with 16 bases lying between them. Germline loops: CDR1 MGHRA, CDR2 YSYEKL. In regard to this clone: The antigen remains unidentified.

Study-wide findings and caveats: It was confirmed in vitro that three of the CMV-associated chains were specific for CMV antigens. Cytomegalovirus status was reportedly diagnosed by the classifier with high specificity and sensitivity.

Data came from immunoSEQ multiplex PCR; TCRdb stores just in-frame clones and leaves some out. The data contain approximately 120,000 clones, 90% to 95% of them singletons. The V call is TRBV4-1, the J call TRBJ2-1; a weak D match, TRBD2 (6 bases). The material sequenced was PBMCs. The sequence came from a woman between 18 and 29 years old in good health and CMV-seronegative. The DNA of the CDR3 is TGCGCCAGCAGCCAAGACCCGGGACTCCTTTTGGAGCAGTTCTTC. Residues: CASSQDPGLLLEQFF.